This T cell receptor (beta chain) emerged from a study of cytomegalovirus exposure and HLA in healthy donors. V gave up 0 bases and J gave up 0 bases, with 3 bases separating them. CDR3 length: 14 residues. CDR1 and CDR2 from the germline V gene are SNHLY and FYNNEI. This clone was counted a few times. Its antigen is not known. Regarding the study as a whole: With high specificity and sensitivity, the classifier reportedly diagnosed cytomegalovirus status.

PCR employed 60 Vbeta and 13 Jbeta primers. TCRdb's table, derived via immunoSEQ multiplex PCR, lists solely in-frame clones and lacks some. The sample lists around 60,000 clones; 75% were seen once. V gene TRBV2 combines with J gene TRBJ1-5; D uncertain. Sequencing was performed on PBMCs. The TCR sequence derives from a woman aged 40 to 49 in good health and CMV-seropositive. CDR3 sequence (DNA): TGTGCCAGCAGTGAAGCTAATAGCAATCAGCCCCAGCATTTT. It yields the protein CASSEANSNQPQHF.